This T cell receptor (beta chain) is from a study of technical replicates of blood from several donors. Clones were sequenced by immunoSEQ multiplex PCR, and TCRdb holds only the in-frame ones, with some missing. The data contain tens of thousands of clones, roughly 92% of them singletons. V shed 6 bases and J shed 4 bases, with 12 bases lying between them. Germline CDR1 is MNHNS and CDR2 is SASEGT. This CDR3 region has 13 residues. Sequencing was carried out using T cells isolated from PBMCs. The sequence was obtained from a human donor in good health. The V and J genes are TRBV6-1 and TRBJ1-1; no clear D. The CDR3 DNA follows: TGTGCCAGCAGCGGAACCGAGGGCACTGAAGCTTTCTTT. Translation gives CASSGTEGTEAFF.